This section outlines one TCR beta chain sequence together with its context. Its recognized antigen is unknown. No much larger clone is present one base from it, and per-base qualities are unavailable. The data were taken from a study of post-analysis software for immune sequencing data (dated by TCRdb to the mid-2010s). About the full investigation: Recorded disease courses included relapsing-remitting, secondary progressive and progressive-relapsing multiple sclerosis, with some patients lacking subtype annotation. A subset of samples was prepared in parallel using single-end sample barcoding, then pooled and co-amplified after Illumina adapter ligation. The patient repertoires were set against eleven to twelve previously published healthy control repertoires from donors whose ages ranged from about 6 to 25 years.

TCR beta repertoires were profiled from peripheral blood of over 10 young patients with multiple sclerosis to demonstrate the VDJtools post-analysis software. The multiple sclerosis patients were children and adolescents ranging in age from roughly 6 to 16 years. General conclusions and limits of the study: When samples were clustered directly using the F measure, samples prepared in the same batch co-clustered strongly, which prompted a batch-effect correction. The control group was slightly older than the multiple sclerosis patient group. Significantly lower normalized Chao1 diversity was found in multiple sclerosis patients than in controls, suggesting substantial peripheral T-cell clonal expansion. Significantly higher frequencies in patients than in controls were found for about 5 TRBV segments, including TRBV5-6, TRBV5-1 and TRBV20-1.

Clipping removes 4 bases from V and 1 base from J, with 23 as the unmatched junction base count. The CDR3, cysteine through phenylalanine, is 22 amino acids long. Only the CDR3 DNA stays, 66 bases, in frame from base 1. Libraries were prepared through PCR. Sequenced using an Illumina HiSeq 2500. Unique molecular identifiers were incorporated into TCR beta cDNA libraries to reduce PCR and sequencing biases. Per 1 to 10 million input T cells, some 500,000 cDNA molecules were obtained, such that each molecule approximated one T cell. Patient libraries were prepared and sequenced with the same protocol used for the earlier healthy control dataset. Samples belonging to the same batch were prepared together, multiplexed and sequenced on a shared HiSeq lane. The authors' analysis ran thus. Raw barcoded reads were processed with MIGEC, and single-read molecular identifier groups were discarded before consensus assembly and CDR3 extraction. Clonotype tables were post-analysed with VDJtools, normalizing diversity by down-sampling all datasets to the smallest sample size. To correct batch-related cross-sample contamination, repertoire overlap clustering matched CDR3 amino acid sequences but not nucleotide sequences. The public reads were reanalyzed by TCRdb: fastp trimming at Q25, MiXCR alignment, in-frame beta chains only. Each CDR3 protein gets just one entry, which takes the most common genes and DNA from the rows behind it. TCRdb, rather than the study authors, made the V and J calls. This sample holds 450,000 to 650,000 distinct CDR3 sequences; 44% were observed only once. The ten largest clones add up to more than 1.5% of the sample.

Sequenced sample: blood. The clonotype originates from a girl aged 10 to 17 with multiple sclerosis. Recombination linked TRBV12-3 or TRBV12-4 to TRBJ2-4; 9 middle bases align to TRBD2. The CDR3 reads CASSSLRRGLATLPGAKNIQYF. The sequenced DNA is TGTGCCAGCAGTTCCCTTCGTCGCGGACTAGCGACACTACCAGGGGCCAAAAACATTCAGTACTTC.